Included here is one T cell receptor beta chain sequence, with context. Its antigen remains unknown. The V and J ends lost 3 bases and 8 bases respectively, with 20 bases between them. Germline V gene lookup returns CDR1 DFQATT and CDR2 SNEGSKA (reference sequence). The length of the CDR3 is 16 residues. The data were obtained in a study of T cell responses to AZD1222 COVID-19 vaccine. Broader study findings: There were mostly white British donors and more females than males, and clonal diversity was possibly underestimated. Unmutated variant regions are reportedly targeted by nearly half of spike-specific TCRs. Sampling captured repertoires only after the peak T cell response. Spike-specific TCR repertoires showed rising breadth and depth after two AZD1222 doses.

Sequenced by immunoSEQ multiplex PCR; TCRdb stores in-frame clones only, minus some. The repertoire holds 100,000 to 150,000 clones, with less than 95% as singletons. The chain links TRBV20-1 to TRBJ1-6; D possibly corresponds to TRBD1 (6 bases). Sequencing was performed on peripheral blood, taken on day 0 of AZD1222 vaccination. The sequence derives from an adult in good health. The CDR3 nucleotides are TGCAGTGCTAGTTCTGGGACACACTTTGGGGATTCACCCCTCCACTTT. Translating gives CSASSGTHFGDSPLHF.